Listed below are T cell receptor beta chains from one sample, sequenced in a study of identical twins. TCRdb re-analysed the 5' RACE reads in MiXCR, keeping a single row per CDR3 protein. The data contain about 520,000 distinct CDR3 sequences, under 25% of them seen just once; the ten biggest clones take up about 0.99%. The data also belong to a second study, concerning T cells expressing NK-cell markers.

The sample comprised CD4+ T cells sorted from blood. The receptor source for this set is a woman aged 18-29 years in good health. Both conserved end residues are part of each CDR3. A D gene is named only where the DNA matches it firmly. The size entry is marked missing in some rows and otherwise reads once, few, many or a size class.

J gene | clone size | V gene | D gene | CDR3 length | CDR3 protein | CDR3 DNA
TRBJ2-7 | - | TRBV5-6 | TRBD1 | 14 | CASSRTGGGYEQYF | TGTGCCAGCAGCCGCACAGGGGGCGGATACGAGCAGTACTTC
TRBJ2-7 | - | TRBV5-6 | TRBD2 | 15 | CASSVRGLRSYEQYF | TGTGCCAGCAGCGTAAGGGGACTAAGAAGCTACGAGCAGTACTTC
TRBJ1-5 | - | TRBV7-2 | TRBD1 | 14 | CASSKQGSNQPQHF | TGTGCCAGCAGCAAACAGGGGAGCAATCAGCCCCAGCATTTT
TRBJ1-1 | medium-sized | TRBV5-1 | - | 13 | CASSFGQNTEAFF | TGCGCCAGCAGCTTCGGACAGAACACTGAAGCTTTCTTT
TRBJ2-7 | few | TRBV18 | TRBD1 | 14 | CASSPTGTGYEQYF | TGTGCCAGCTCACCGACCGGGACAGGCTACGAGCAGTACTTC
TRBJ1-1 | few | TRBV29-1 | TRBD1 | 13 | CSLTRQGWTEAFF | TGCAGCTTAACTCGACAGGGATGGACTGAAGCTTTCTTT
TRBJ2-3 | - | TRBV10-3 | TRBD2 | 16 | CAISDDPSGGRDTQYF | TGTGCCATCAGTGATGATCCAAGCGGGGGTCGGGATACGCAGTATTTT
TRBJ1-4 | many | TRBV6-5 | - | 13 | CASSGTTNEKLFF | TGTGCCAGCAGCGGTACGACTAATGAAAAACTGTTTTTT
TRBJ2-1 | - | TRBV4-3 | - | 14 | CASSQDIQNNEQFF | TGCGCCAGCAGCCAAGATATACAGAACAATGAGCAGTTCTTC
TRBJ2-1 | few | TRBV5-1 | - | 17 | CASSWEPPGHPDNEQFF | TGCGCCAGCAGCTGGGAACCCCCGGGACACCCAGACAATGAGCAGTTCTTC